One sample yielded the 5 T cell receptor beta chains listed below, sequenced in a study of preoperative IRX-2 immunotherapy in early breast cancer. The data were produced by immunoSEQ multiplex PCR, yet TCRdb's version contains in-frame clones alone and is incomplete. Here the sample spans around 34,000 clones, roughly 80% being singletons. Treatment here: preoperative locoregional IRX-2 cytokine immunotherapy. The specimen comprised lymph node tissue, sampled from a patient treated with IRX-2 immunotherapy. All receptors derive from a human donor with breast cancer.

This chain joins TRBV28 and TRBJ2-7, with a possible D match to TRBD1 (6 bases). Looked up from germline, CDR1 is MDHEN and CDR2 is SYDVKM. The CDR3 spans 14 residues. V gave up 6 bases and J gave up 2 bases, with 14 bases separating them. The CDR3 is CASSPTHRAYEQYF. As DNA, the CDR3 is TGTGCCAGCAGCCCCACTCACAGGGCCTACGAGCAGTACTTC.

The chain recombines TRBV11-3 with TRBJ1-2; D gene uncertain. Per germline, CDR1 SGHNT and CDR2 YENEEA. V lost 5 bases and J lost 0, with 10 bases in between. This CDR3 region has 14 residues. The CDR3 sequence: CASSPRAANYGYTF. CDR3 bases: TGTGCCAGCAGCCCTCGGGCCGCTAACTATGGCTACACCTTC. Supplemented by reference TRBV11-3 and TRBJ1-2, the full variable domain reads EAGVVQSPRYKIIEKKQPVAFWCNPISGHNTLYWYLQNLGQGPELLIRYENEEAVDDSQLPKDRFSAERLKGVDSTLKIQPAELGDSAVYLCASSPRAANYGYTFGSGTRLTVV.

This rearrangement joins TRBV5-1 to TRBJ1-1; 8 positions agree with TRBD1. This CDR3 has 16 residues. The V and J ends lost 4 bases and 4 bases, in that order; junction bases with no gene match: 12. Germline assignment: CDR1 SGHRS and CDR2 YFSETQ. CDR3 nucleotides: TGCGCCAGCAGCGGGGGACAGGCGGGTGAAGGCACTGAAGCTTTCTTT. Its protein is CASSGGQAGEGTEAFF.

This clone was counted once. The chain uses TRBV4-1 and TRBJ2-5; tentative D call: TRBD2 (6 bases). Trimming removed 4 bases from V and 5 bases from J, with 14 bases in between. Germline values: CDR1 MGHRA, CDR2 YSYEKL. CDR3 length: 14 residues. Written as DNA, the CDR3 is TGCGCCAGCAGCCGAATGGGACTTAAGGAGACCCAGTACTTC. Translated: CASSRMGLKETQYF.

V and J are TRBV19 and TRBJ2-1, with D possibly TRBD2 on 5 matching bases. V lost 1 base to trimming and J lost 6 bases, with 10 bases between them. In germline, CDR1 is LNHDA, CDR2 SQIVND (reference sequence). The CDR3 consists of 14 residues. This CDR3 reads CASSIGPGLNEQFF. CDR3 sequence (DNA): TGTGCCAGTAGTATAGGCCCAGGACTCAATGAGCAGTTCTTC.